These 15 T cell receptor beta chains originate from one sample sequenced in a study of T cell repertoires in cytomegalovirus infection. TCRdb passed the reads through MiXCR, listing each CDR3 protein once. The table records about 700,000 distinct CDR3 sequences, roughly a third of them present only once. No antigens are known for them. Sequencing used cultured PBMCs, obtained from culture after CMV antigen stimulation. These receptors all come from a human donor in good health (CMV status not recorded). Some clones in this sample may be carry-over from other donors' samples.

This clonotype occurred many times. The CDR3 is CATTPTVRSFYEQYF. CDR3 bases: TGTGCCACAACCCCCACGGTACGGAGTTTCTACGAGCAGTACTTC. The chain employs TRBV6-1 and TRBJ2-7, with D unclear. V shed 10 bases and J shed 3 bases, with 22 bases lying between them. The germline gives CDR1 MNHNS, CDR2 SASEGT. This CDR3 region has 15 residues.

The rearrangement joins TRBV4-2 to TRBJ2-2; the match to TRBD2 covers 9 bases. Germline CDR1 and CDR2: LGHNA and YNFKEQ. This CDR3 is built from 17 residues. The J segment lost 2 bases and the V segment lost 0 bases, leaving 4 bases of the junction unmatched. The CDR3 reads CASSQDGGGANTGELFF. The DNA for the CDR3 is TGTGCCAGCAGCCAAGATGGCGGGGGGGCAAACACCGGGGAGCTGTTTTTT.

This clonotype was detected many times. The chain recombines TRBV7-2 with TRBJ2-1, with 7 nucleotides matching TRBD1. Unmatched junction bases numbered 13, after V lost 4 bases and J lost 4 bases. Germline CDR1 and CDR2: SGHTA and FQGNSA. The CDR3 has 17 amino acids. As DNA, the CDR3 is TGTGCCAGCAGCTCTCAAAGGGCAAGGGGGCATTACAATGAGCAGTTCTTC. It translates to CASSSQRARGHYNEQFF.

This chain uses TRBV11-3 with TRBJ2-7, with a weak D call TRBD1 (5 bases). Trimming shortened V by 6 bases and J by 10 bases, and 19 bases separated the two germline ends. The CDR3 totals 13 residues. CDR1 is SGHNT and CDR2 is YENEEA in the germline V gene. The CDR3 loop reads CASSSQGFGRQYF. For the CDR3, the DNA is TGTGCCAGCAGTTCCCAGGGATTTGGGCGTCAGTACTTC.

The V call is TRBV7-8, the J call TRBJ1-1, with D hard to call. Trimming removed 0 bases from V and 6 bases from J, with 5 bases in between. Germline values: CDR1 SGHVS, CDR2 FQNEAQ. This CDR3 spans 12 amino acids. The CDR3 loop reads CASSLAFSEAFF. CDR3 sequence (DNA): TGTGCCAGCAGCTTAGCTTTTTCTGAAGCTTTCTTT.

The chain uses TRBV2 and TRBJ2-3; the match to TRBD1 covers 8 bases. The CDR3 length is 14 residues. V lost 8 bases, J lost 2 bases, and 6 bases stayed unmatched. CDR1 SNHLY and CDR2 FYNNEI come from the germline V gene. The CDR3 is CASQGAKLTDTQYF. The DNA of the CDR3 is TGTGCCAGCCAGGGGGCCAAACTCACAGATACGCAGTATTTT.

This clonotype has a single count. The V gene is TRBV20-1, the J gene TRBJ2-5; either TRBD1 or TRBD2 may fit D (6 bases each). This CDR3 is built from 16 residues. Germline CDR1 DFQATT, CDR2 SNEGSKA (reference sequence). The V end lost 0 bases, the J end lost 0 bases, and 14 bases lay between the germline ends. The CDR3 protein is CSARDSRGLYQETQYF. DNA for the CDR3: TGCAGTGCTAGAGATTCCCGGGGGCTTTACCAAGAGACCCAGTACTTC.

The gene calls are TRBV6-5 and TRBJ2-7; perhaps TRBD2 as D (6 bases). CDR3 length equals 11 residues. Between the trimmed V and J ends, which lost 7 bases and 4 bases, there was a span of 8 bases. Germline loops: CDR1 MNHEY, CDR2 SVGAGI. DNA of the CDR3: TGTGCCAGCATGGGGGGATACGAGCAGTACTTC. This translates into CASMGGYEQYF.

This clonotype was recorded a few times. The chain recombines TRBV12-3 or TRBV12-4 with TRBJ1-5; perhaps TRBD1 as D (5 bases). The germline V and J ends were trimmed by 5 bases and 4 bases, with 12 bases remaining between them. This CDR3 is 14 amino acids long. Here the CDR3 DNA reads TGTGCCAGCAGTAGATGGGGCGATAATCAGCCCCAGCATTTT. Encoded protein: CASSRWGDNQPQHF.

This clonotype was picked up a small number of times. V is TRBV20-1 and J is TRBJ1-5; D gene uncertain. The CDR3 is made up of 12 amino acids. Germline values: CDR1 DFQATT, CDR2 SNEGSKA (reference sequence). CDR3 amino acids: CSSGGVGQPQHF. Here the CDR3 DNA reads TGCAGCTCAGGCGGGGTCGGCCAGCCCCAGCATTTT.

The chain carries TRBV27 and TRBJ2-7, with D maybe TRBD1 (5 bases). The CDR3 is 12 residues long. Germline CDR1 reads MNHEY; CDR2 reads SMNVEV (reference sequence). With 6 bases removed from V and 3 bases from J, the gap between germline ends came to 9 bases. CDR3 in amino acids: CASSHQGYEQYF. In DNA form, the CDR3 reads TGTGCCAGCAGCCACCAGGGCTACGAGCAGTACTTC.

This chain links TRBV20-1 with TRBJ1-3, with D unresolved. CDR1 DFQATT and CDR2 SNEGSKA come from the germline V gene (reference sequence). Trimming took off 3 bases at V and 0 bases at J, with 9 bases between the two ends. The CDR3 loop spans 14 amino acids. The DNA of the CDR3 is TGCAGTGCTAGTGCCATCCACTCTGGAAACACCATATATTTT. As protein: CSASAIHSGNTIYF.

The table lists this clonotype with a few counts. The J gene is TRBJ2-7, the V gene TRBV5-1; tentative D call: TRBD1 (6 bases). Germline V gene data show CDR1 as SGHRS and CDR2 as YFSETQ. V lost 2 bases, J lost 2 bases, and 8 bases lay in between. The CDR3 has 13 amino acids. The CDR3 DNA follows: TGCGCCAGCAGCTTCAACAGGGCCTACGAGCAGTACTTC. Encoded protein: CASSFNRAYEQYF.

The V call is TRBV4-3, the J call TRBJ2-7; D possibly corresponds to TRBD1 (5 bases). In germline, CDR1 is LGHNA, CDR2 YSLEER. This CDR3 is built from 15 residues. Trimming shortened V by 1 base and J by 2 bases, and 12 bases separated the two germline ends. The CDR3 reads CASSQGWGGTYEQYF. Written as DNA, the CDR3 is TGCGCCAGCAGCCAAGGTTGGGGCGGTACCTACGAGCAGTACTTC.

This clonotype appeared many times. This chain joins TRBV7-8 and TRBJ1-4, with D perhaps matching TRBD1 (5 bases). The CDR3 sequence is 16 residues long. In germline, CDR1 is SGHVS, CDR2 FQNEAQ. V was shortened by 5 bases and J by 1 base, with 14 bases between the two germline ends. The CDR3 nucleotides read TGTGCCAGCAGCCCATCCTTGGGGCTAACTAATGAAAAACTGTTTTTT. Encoded protein: CASSPSLGLTNEKLFF. Based on the CDR3 plus reference TRBV7-8 and TRBJ1-4, the full variable domain is GAGVSQSPRYKVAKRGQDVALRCDPISGHVSLFWYQQALGQGPEFLTYFQNEAQLDKSGLPSDRFFAERPEGSVSTLKIQRTQQEDSAVYLCASSPSLGLTNEKLFFGSGTQLSVL.